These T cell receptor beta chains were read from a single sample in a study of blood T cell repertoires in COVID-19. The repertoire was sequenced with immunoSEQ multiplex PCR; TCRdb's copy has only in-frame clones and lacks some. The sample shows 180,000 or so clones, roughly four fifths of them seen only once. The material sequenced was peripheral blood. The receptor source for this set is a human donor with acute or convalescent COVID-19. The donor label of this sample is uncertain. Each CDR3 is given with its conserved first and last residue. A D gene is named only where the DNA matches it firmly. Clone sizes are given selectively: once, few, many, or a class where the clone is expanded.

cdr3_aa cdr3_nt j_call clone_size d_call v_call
CASSVVSGGPGELFF TGTGCCAGCAGCGTGGTTTCAGGGGGCCCCGGGGAGCTGTTTTTT TRBJ2-2 once TRBD1 TRBV9
CASRIDSNYEQYF TGTGCCAGCAGAATAGACTCAAACTACGAGCAGTACTTC TRBJ2-7 - - TRBV6-5
CASTPAQNPYEQYF TGTGCCAGCACGCCTGCACAGAACCCCTACGAGCAGTACTTC TRBJ2-7 - - TRBV5-6
CASSPGLGAYEQYF TGTGCCAGCTCGCCGGGACTAGGTGCCTACGAGCAGTACTTC TRBJ2-7 - TRBD2 TRBV18
CASSQEDGGGGYTF TGTGCCAGCAGCCAGGAGGACGGGGGAGGTGGCTACACCTTC TRBJ1-2 - - TRBV2
CASRMSSGTRTDTQYF TGCGCCAGCAGAATGTCTAGCGGGACGCGGACAGATACGCAGTATTTT TRBJ2-3 - TRBD2 TRBV5-1
CASSPPVLAGVSSEQYF TGTGCCAGCTCACCACCGGTCCTAGCGGGAGTTTCTAGCGAGCAGTACTTC TRBJ2-7 once TRBD2 TRBV18
CASSQQGAPTEAFF TGTGCCAGCAGCCAACAGGGGGCGCCCACTGAAGCTTTCTTT TRBJ1-1 - TRBD1 TRBV7-8
CSATPGTTSTDTQYF TGCAGCGCCACCCCCGGGACAACAAGCACAGATACGCAGTATTTT TRBJ2-3 - - TRBV29-1
CASSDQALNTGELFF TGTGCCAGCAGTGATCAGGCCTTAAACACCGGGGAGCTGTTTTTT TRBJ2-2 - - TRBV6-1
CASSVAGRLTDTQYF TGTGCCAGCAGCGTGGCGGGACGCCTCACAGATACGCAGTATTTT TRBJ2-3 - - TRBV11-2
CASRLVSSGGASIETQYF TGTGCAAGTCGCTTAGTTTCTAGCGGGGGGGCCTCGATTGAGACCCAGTACTTC TRBJ2-5 few - TRBV12-2
CASSPQGQISNQPQHF TGTGCCAGCTCACCCCAGGGACAGATTAGCAATCAGCCCCAGCATTTT TRBJ1-5 - TRBD1 TRBV18
CASSPSTEISYEQYF TGTGCCAGCAGTCCCTCGACAGAAATCTCCTACGAGCAGTACTTC TRBJ2-7 few - TRBV27
CASSAHQLNTEAFF TGTGCCAGCAGTGCCCACCAGTTGAACACTGAAGCTTTCTTT TRBJ1-1 - - TRBV6-6
CASSGGSHNEQFF TGTGCCAGTAGTGGGGGGTCCCACAATGAGCAGTTCTTC TRBJ2-1 - - TRBV19
CASSDSDRGHTDMGPQHF TGTGCCAGCAGTGACTCGGACAGGGGGCACACCGACATGGGGCCCCAGCATTTT TRBJ1-5 - TRBD1 TRBV6-4
CASSPGTSGGPKQYF TGTGCCAGCAGTCCCGGGACTAGCGGAGGCCCGAAGCAGTACTTC TRBJ2-7 - TRBD2 TRBV28